The rows below give T cell receptor beta chains drawn from one sample of a study of blood T cell repertoires in COVID-19. Clones were sequenced by immunoSEQ multiplex PCR, and TCRdb holds only the in-frame ones, with some missing. This sample has some 220,000 clones; less than 90% occur once, and the top ten carry roughly 2.7%. Sequencing used PBMCs or T cells enriched from blood (not recorded which). These receptors originate from a young woman who had recovered from COVID-19. CDR3s include the opening cysteine and the closing phenylalanine or tryptophan. The D gene is left open where the match is weak. Rows may omit the clone size; those that give it use once, few, many or a size class.

j_call: TRBJ2-1
clone_size: .
d_call: .
v_call: TRBV24-1
cdr3_aa: CATSDSYGPKNEQFF
cdr3_nt: TGTGCCACCAGTGATTCCTACGGTCCGAAAAATGAGCAGTTCTTC

j_call: TRBJ1-1
clone_size: .
d_call: TRBD1
v_call: TRBV7-9
cdr3_aa: CASSRGQGWPEAFF
cdr3_nt: TGTGCCAGCAGCCGTGGACAGGGTTGGCCTGAAGCTTTCTTT

j_call: TRBJ1-4
clone_size: .
d_call: .
v_call: TRBV27
cdr3_aa: CASSLSTAGAREKLFF
cdr3_nt: TGTGCCAGCAGTTTATCTACAGCGGGGGCGAGAGAAAAACTGTTTTTT

j_call: TRBJ1-5
clone_size: .
d_call: TRBD1
v_call: TRBV2
cdr3_aa: CASRADRASNQPQHF
cdr3_nt: TGTGCCAGCAGAGCCGACAGGGCTAGCAATCAGCCCCAGCATTTT

j_call: TRBJ2-7
clone_size: .
d_call: .
v_call: TRBV5-6
cdr3_aa: CASSFVDYEQYF
cdr3_nt: TGTGCCAGCAGCTTCGTAGATTACGAGCAGTACTTC

j_call: TRBJ2-5
clone_size: .
d_call: .
v_call: TRBV11-2
cdr3_aa: CASSLGWGVQETQYF
cdr3_nt: TGTGCCAGCAGCTTAGGCTGGGGGGTCCAAGAGACCCAGTACTTC

j_call: TRBJ2-2
clone_size: .
d_call: .
v_call: TRBV10-3
cdr3_aa: CAIGSTGELFF
cdr3_nt: TGTGCCATTGGGAGTACCGGGGAGCTGTTTTTT

j_call: TRBJ1-1
clone_size: .
d_call: .
v_call: TRBV6-6
cdr3_aa: CASSYSPGDAEAFF
cdr3_nt: TGTGCCAGCAGTTACTCACCCGGAGACGCTGAAGCTTTCTTT

j_call: TRBJ2-2
clone_size: .
d_call: TRBD2
v_call: TRBV5-1
cdr3_aa: CASSQGLALNTGELFF
cdr3_nt: TGCGCCAGCAGCCAAGGACTAGCGTTGAACACCGGGGAGCTGTTTTTT

j_call: TRBJ2-3
clone_size: .
d_call: TRBD1
v_call: TRBV5-1
cdr3_aa: CASSLAPGQSTDTQYF
cdr3_nt: TGCGCCAGCAGCTTGGCCCCGGGACAGAGCACAGATACGCAGTATTTT

j_call: TRBJ2-2
clone_size: .
d_call: .
v_call: TRBV5-6
cdr3_aa: CARSLGAGVSTGELFF
cdr3_nt: TGTGCCCGCAGCTTGGGGGCGGGGGTGAGCACCGGGGAGCTGTTTTTT

j_call: TRBJ2-3
clone_size: .
d_call: .
v_call: TRBV6-2/TRBV6-3
cdr3_aa: CASSYGLDTQYF
cdr3_nt: TGTGCCAGCAGTTACGGCTTGGATACGCAGTATTTT

j_call: TRBJ1-2
clone_size: .
d_call: TRBD1
v_call: TRBV19
cdr3_aa: CASSIRDRGLDGYGYTF
cdr3_nt: TGTGCCAGTAGTATTAGGGACAGGGGGCTGGATGGCTATGGCTACACCTTC

j_call: TRBJ1-4
clone_size: .
d_call: .
v_call: TRBV7-9
cdr3_aa: CASSSLRRRNNEKLFF
cdr3_nt: TGTGCCAGCAGCTCCCTTCGCCGGCGGAATAATGAAAAACTGTTTTTT

j_call: TRBJ2-1
clone_size: once
d_call: .
v_call: TRBV7-9
cdr3_aa: CASSILANEQFF
cdr3_nt: TGTGCCAGCAGCATTCTAGCGAATGAGCAGTTCTTC

j_call: TRBJ1-2
clone_size: .
d_call: .
v_call: TRBV4-1
cdr3_aa: CASSQVQGNYGYTF
cdr3_nt: TGCGCCAGCAGCCAAGTGCAGGGCAACTATGGCTACACCTTC

j_call: TRBJ1-1
clone_size: .
d_call: TRBD1
v_call: TRBV10-3
cdr3_aa: CAIRGGQIDEAFF
cdr3_nt: TGTGCCATCAGGGGGGGACAGATAGATGAAGCTTTCTTT

j_call: TRBJ1-6
clone_size: .
d_call: TRBD1
v_call: TRBV7-3
cdr3_aa: CASSLGTGNSPLHF
cdr3_nt: TGTGCCAGCAGCTTAGGGACAGGGAATTCACCCCTCCACTTT

j_call: TRBJ1-4
clone_size: .
d_call: .
v_call: TRBV28
cdr3_aa: CASTLPDGGPNEKLFF
cdr3_nt: TGTGCCAGCACCTTACCCGACGGGGGGCCTAATGAAAAACTGTTTTTT

j_call: TRBJ2-5
clone_size: .
d_call: .
v_call: TRBV7-9
cdr3_aa: CASSLSGGPGETQYF
cdr3_nt: TGTGCCAGCAGCCTCTCCGGGGGGCCGGGGGAGACCCAGTACTTC

j_call: TRBJ1-6
clone_size: .
d_call: .
v_call: TRBV7-3
cdr3_aa: CASSPVAAGNSPLHF
cdr3_nt: TGTGCCAGCAGCCCCGTTGCGGCTGGGAATTCACCCCTCCACTTT

j_call: TRBJ1-2
clone_size: .
d_call: TRBD1
v_call: TRBV19
cdr3_aa: CASSIPTGFSGYTF
cdr3_nt: TGTGCCAGTAGTATTCCGACAGGGTTTTCTGGCTACACCTTC

j_call: TRBJ1-5
clone_size: few
d_call: .
v_call: TRBV24-1
cdr3_aa: CATSDSGRTEGQPQHF
cdr3_nt: TGTGCCACCAGTGATTCCGGGAGGACAGAAGGGCAGCCCCAGCATTTT

j_call: TRBJ1-4
clone_size: .
d_call: .
v_call: TRBV4-2
cdr3_aa: CASSPPSTHPNEKLFF
cdr3_nt: TGTGCCAGCAGCCCACCCTCGACACACCCTAATGAAAAACTGTTTTTT

j_call: TRBJ1-2
clone_size: .
d_call: .
v_call: TRBV7-8
cdr3_aa: CASSLARVVGYGYTF
cdr3_nt: TGTGCCAGCAGCTTAGCGAGGGTGGTTGGCTATGGCTACACCTTC

j_call: TRBJ1-1
clone_size: .
d_call: TRBD1
v_call: TRBV5-4
cdr3_aa: CASSLGPGTGGTEAFF
cdr3_nt: TGTGCCAGCAGCTTAGGCCCCGGGACAGGAGGAACTGAAGCTTTCTTT

j_call: TRBJ2-7
clone_size: .
d_call: TRBD1
v_call: TRBV18
cdr3_aa: CASLRAGGEEQYF
cdr3_nt: TGTGCCAGCTTGAGGGCAGGGGGCGAGGAGCAGTACTTC

j_call: TRBJ1-4
clone_size: .
d_call: .
v_call: TRBV2
cdr3_aa: CASSGGFEKLFF
cdr3_nt: TGTGCCAGCAGTGGAGGGTTTGAAAAACTGTTTTTT

j_call: TRBJ1-3
clone_size: .
d_call: .
v_call: TRBV6-5
cdr3_aa: CASSSGSGNTIYF
cdr3_nt: TGTGCCAGCAGTTCCGGCTCTGGAAACACCATATATTTT

j_call: TRBJ2-7
clone_size: .
d_call: TRBD2
v_call: TRBV5-6
cdr3_aa: CASRQRGPSYEQYF
cdr3_nt: TGTGCCAGCAGACAGCGGGGTCCCTCCTACGAGCAGTACTTC

j_call: TRBJ1-6
clone_size: .
d_call: .
v_call: TRBV27
cdr3_aa: CATMTGPNSPLHF
cdr3_nt: TGTGCCACCATGACAGGTCCTAATTCACCCCTCCACTTT

j_call: TRBJ2-7
clone_size: .
d_call: .
v_call: TRBV19
cdr3_aa: CASSIRQGYEQYF
cdr3_nt: TGTGCCAGTAGTATACGTCAGGGCTACGAGCAGTACTTC

j_call: TRBJ1-3
clone_size: few
d_call: TRBD1
v_call: TRBV19
cdr3_aa: CASTGTGQVSGNTIYF
cdr3_nt: TGTGCCAGTACCGGGACAGGACAAGTCTCTGGAAACACCATATATTTT

j_call: TRBJ1-3
clone_size: .
d_call: .
v_call: TRBV6-6
cdr3_aa: CASSSVVRGSGNTIYF
cdr3_nt: TGTGCCAGCAGTTCGGTAGTCAGGGGCTCTGGAAACACCATATATTTT

j_call: TRBJ2-1
clone_size: .
d_call: .
v_call: TRBV7-9
cdr3_aa: CASSPDRGAGLNEQFF
cdr3_nt: TGTGCCAGCAGCCCGGACCGAGGGGCGGGGCTCAATGAGCAGTTCTTC

j_call: TRBJ1-3
clone_size: .
d_call: .
v_call: TRBV9
cdr3_aa: CASSVRGDSGNTIYF
cdr3_nt: TGTGCCAGCAGCGTACGGGGGGACTCTGGAAACACCATATATTTT

j_call: TRBJ2-7
clone_size: .
d_call: .
v_call: TRBV3-1/TRBV3-2
cdr3_aa: CASSPYLRGGPYEQYF
cdr3_nt: TGTGCCAGCAGCCCCTATTTGCGGGGTGGGCCCTACGAGCAGTACTTC

j_call: TRBJ2-3
clone_size: .
d_call: TRBD1
v_call: TRBV5-4
cdr3_aa: CASSTGQGVGDTQYF
cdr3_nt: TGTGCCAGCAGCACGGGACAGGGGGTCGGAGATACGCAGTATTTT

j_call: TRBJ2-5
clone_size: .
d_call: .
v_call: TRBV6-5
cdr3_aa: CASSYSTGPKRETQYF
cdr3_nt: TGTGCCAGCAGTTACTCTACGGGTCCCAAACGTGAGACCCAGTACTTC

j_call: TRBJ2-3
clone_size: .
d_call: .
v_call: TRBV5-6
cdr3_aa: CASSRSLTTTSFYDTQYF
cdr3_nt: TGTGCCAGCAGTCGTAGCCTAACAACGACTAGTTTCTACGATACGCAGTATTTT

j_call: TRBJ1-6
clone_size: .
d_call: .
v_call: TRBV27
cdr3_aa: CASTIWGGTNNSPLHF
cdr3_nt: TGTGCCAGCACTATATGGGGGGGGACCAATAATTCACCCCTCCACTTT

j_call: TRBJ1-5
clone_size: .
d_call: .
v_call: TRBV9
cdr3_aa: CASSASGTDQPQHF
cdr3_nt: TGTGCCAGCAGCGCGTCAGGGACTGATCAGCCCCAGCATTTT

j_call: TRBJ2-5
clone_size: .
d_call: TRBD2
v_call: TRBV10-2
cdr3_aa: CASRHASGQETQYF
cdr3_nt: TGCGCCAGCAGACACGCTAGCGGACAAGAGACCCAGTACTTC

j_call: TRBJ1-5
clone_size: .
d_call: .
v_call: TRBV4-1
cdr3_aa: CASSLSGNQPQHF
cdr3_nt: TGCGCCAGCAGCCTCAGCGGAAATCAGCCCCAGCATTTT

j_call: TRBJ1-2
clone_size: .
d_call: TRBD1
v_call: TRBV5-4
cdr3_aa: CASSSRQGDTF
cdr3_nt: TGTGCCAGCAGCTCGCGACAGGGGGACACCTTC

j_call: TRBJ1-3
clone_size: .
d_call: .
v_call: TRBV9
cdr3_aa: CASSGGSSGNTIYF
cdr3_nt: TGTGCCAGCAGCGGAGGGAGCTCTGGAAACACCATATATTTT

j_call: TRBJ1-2
clone_size: once
d_call: TRBD1
v_call: TRBV27
cdr3_aa: CASSLRTGYGYTF
cdr3_nt: TGTGCCAGCAGTTTAAGGACAGGGTATGGCTACACCTTC

j_call: TRBJ2-1
clone_size: .
d_call: .
v_call: TRBV3-1/TRBV3-2
cdr3_aa: CASSQEFARQFF
cdr3_nt: TGTGCCAGCAGCCAAGAGTTCGCGAGGCAGTTCTTC

j_call: TRBJ2-3
clone_size: .
d_call: .
v_call: TRBV3-1/TRBV3-2
cdr3_aa: CASSQGTSPSTDTQYF
cdr3_nt: TGTGCCAGCAGCCAGGGGACATCCCCTAGCACAGATACGCAGTATTTT

j_call: TRBJ2-1
clone_size: .
d_call: .
v_call: TRBV7-6
cdr3_aa: CASSFMEGLLVRVNEQFF
cdr3_nt: TGTGCCAGCAGCTTTATGGAAGGACTCCTCGTACGGGTCAATGAGCAGTTCTTC

j_call: TRBJ1-6
clone_size: .
d_call: TRBD1
v_call: TRBV2
cdr3_aa: CASSEQGARFDHSPLHF
cdr3_nt: TGTGCCAGCAGTGAGCAGGGGGCGCGTTTTGATCATTCACCCCTCCACTTT

j_call: TRBJ2-3
clone_size: .
d_call: .
v_call: TRBV7-3
cdr3_aa: CASSLRGADTQYF
cdr3_nt: TGTGCCAGCAGCTTAAGGGGGGCAGATACGCAGTATTTT

j_call: TRBJ1-2
clone_size: .
d_call: .
v_call: TRBV9
cdr3_aa: CASSVDGRGSYGYTF
cdr3_nt: TGTGCCAGCAGCGTAGACGGGAGGGGTAGCTATGGCTACACCTTC

j_call: TRBJ1-5
clone_size: .
d_call: .
v_call: TRBV6-5
cdr3_aa: CASSRQLSQPQHF
cdr3_nt: TGTGCCAGCAGCAGACAGCTTTCACAGCCCCAGCATTTT

j_call: TRBJ1-3
clone_size: .
d_call: TRBD1
v_call: TRBV20-1
cdr3_aa: CSASPGQGVYF
cdr3_nt: TGCAGTGCTAGCCCCGGACAGGGGGTATATTTT

j_call: TRBJ2-7
clone_size: .
d_call: .
v_call: TRBV21-1
cdr3_aa: CASSLGLAGGSYEQYF
cdr3_nt: TGTGCCAGCAGCTTGGGACTAGCGGGGGGGAGCTACGAGCAGTACTTC

j_call: TRBJ2-7
clone_size: .
d_call: .
v_call: TRBV20-1
cdr3_aa: CSAPVYYEQYF
cdr3_nt: TGCAGTGCCCCGGTGTACTACGAGCAGTACTTC

j_call: TRBJ1-5
clone_size: .
d_call: .
v_call: TRBV18
cdr3_aa: CASSPQPDQPQHF
cdr3_nt: TGTGCCAGCTCACCACAGCCCGATCAGCCCCAGCATTTT

j_call: TRBJ1-4
clone_size: .
d_call: TRBD1
v_call: TRBV4-3
cdr3_aa: CASSHLPRQGGEKLFF
cdr3_nt: TGCGCCAGCAGCCATCTCCCCCGACAGGGAGGTGAAAAACTGTTTTTT